These T cell receptor beta chains were read from a single sample in a study of blood T cell repertoires in COVID-19. Data came from immunoSEQ multiplex PCR; TCRdb stores just in-frame clones and leaves some out. The profile covers 100,000 to 120,000 clones, with over 75% appearing a single time and about 3.8% taken by the ten largest. Sequenced material: peripheral blood. All receptors come from a man aged 50 or older with acute or convalescent COVID-19. Each CDR3 is given with its conserved first and last residue. The order of the fields is clone size, D gene, J gene, V gene, CDR3 protein, CDR3 DNA. A D gene is named only where the DNA matches it firmly. For some rows the clone size is stated as once, few or many, or as a class when expanded; others skip it.

- | TRBD1 | TRBJ2-7 | TRBV11-3 | CASSLDRGRINEQYF | TGTGCCAGCAGCTTGGACAGGGGGCGGATCAACGAGCAGTACTTC
- | - | TRBJ2-2 | TRBV7-8 | CASSLIPTGELFF | TGTGCCAGCAGCTTAATTCCGACCGGGGAGCTGTTTTTT
- | - | TRBJ2-5 | TRBV24-1 | CATRGAGEETQYF | TGTGCCACCAGAGGGGCAGGGGAGGAGACCCAGTACTTC
- | TRBD1 | TRBJ1-1 | TRBV7-2 | CASFSDRAITEAFF | TGTGCCAGCTTCTCGGACAGGGCAATAACTGAAGCTTTCTTT
once | - | TRBJ1-5 | TRBV28 | CASSLSTGNQPQHF | TGTGCCAGCAGTTTGTCTACAGGTAATCAGCCCCAGCATTTT
- | TRBD2 | TRBJ2-3 | TRBV28 | CASRVERGMGWPTYF | TGTGCCAGCAGAGTCGAGCGGGGCATGGGGTGGCCCACGTATTTT
- | - | TRBJ2-3 | TRBV15 | CATGRSTDTQYF | TGTGCCACCGGGAGGTCCACAGATACGCAGTATTTT
- | - | TRBJ1-1 | TRBV28 | CASTSSQGERNTEAFF | TGTGCCAGCACCAGCTCTCAAGGGGAAAGGAACACTGAAGCTTTCTTT
- | - | TRBJ2-3 | TRBV5-1 | CASSLAGVSTDTQYF | TGCGCCAGCAGCTTGGCGGGGGTTAGCACAGATACGCAGTATTTT
few | TRBD2 | TRBJ2-5 | TRBV7-9 | CASGGVRGAQETQYF | TGTGCCAGCGGAGGGGTGCGGGGGGCTCAAGAGACCCAGTACTTC
- | TRBD1 | TRBJ2-7 | TRBV5-4 | CASSAPTRDREGYEQYF | TGTGCCAGCAGCGCCCCAACCCGGGACAGGGAAGGCTACGAGCAGTACTTC
- | - | TRBJ1-1 | TRBV5-1 | CASSHIAGDTEAFF | TGCGCCAGCAGCCACATCGCTGGTGACACTGAAGCTTTCTTT
- | - | TRBJ1-3 | TRBV6-5 | CASRPSPSSGNTIYF | TGTGCCAGCAGACCCTCTCCTAGCTCTGGAAACACCATATATTTT
once | TRBD1 | TRBJ2-5 | TRBV5-1 | CASSLGGGEKQETQYF | TGCGCCAGCAGCTTGGGAGGGGGCGAAAAACAAGAGACCCAGTACTTC
- | TRBD1 | TRBJ1-2 | TRBV24-1 | CATSDGTGGAGGYTF | TGTGCCACCAGTGATGGGACAGGGGGCGCGGGGGGCTACACCTTC
once | - | TRBJ2-7 | TRBV7-2 | CASSSRGYSYEQYF | TGTGCCAGCAGCTCGAGGGGGTACTCCTACGAGCAGTACTTC
- | TRBD1 | TRBJ2-7 | TRBV6-5 | CASTLTGGPHEQYF | TGTGCCAGCACCCTGACAGGGGGCCCCCACGAGCAGTACTTC
- | - | TRBJ2-1 | TRBV11-3 | CASSPGLPAYNEQFF | TGTGCCAGCAGCCCAGGGCTCCCAGCCTACAATGAGCAGTTCTTC
- | - | TRBJ1-4 | TRBV4-1 | CASSQTQDLPTHEKLFF | TGCGCCAGCAGCCAAACCCAGGATCTTCCCACCCATGAAAAACTGTTTTTT
- | TRBD2 | TRBJ2-3 | TRBV15 | CATSRVPGGYTDTQYF | TGTGCCACCAGCAGAGTTCCGGGGGGATACACAGATACGCAGTATTTT
- | TRBD1 | TRBJ1-5 | TRBV9 | CASSVTGDSNQPQHF | TGTGCCAGCAGCGTGACAGGGGATAGCAATCAGCCCCAGCATTTT
- | - | TRBJ1-5 | TRBV12-3/TRBV12-4 | CASKQEGQPQHF | TGTGCCAGCAAACAGGAGGGGCAGCCCCAGCATTTT
- | - | TRBJ2-2 | TRBV7-3 | CASSAASRGITGELFF | TGTGCCAGCAGCGCCGCGTCCCGGGGAATCACCGGGGAGCTGTTTTTT
- | - | TRBJ1-4 | TRBV27 | CASSPDSATNEKLFF | TGTGCCAGCAGCCCCGACAGTGCAACTAATGAAAAACTGTTTTTT
- | - | TRBJ2-5 | TRBV6-6 | CASLQYQETQYF | TGTGCCAGTCTCCAGTACCAAGAGACCCAGTACTTC
few | TRBD2 | TRBJ2-7 | TRBV11-2 | CASIPQLAGDVHEQYF | TGTGCCAGCATCCCCCAACTAGCGGGAGACGTCCACGAGCAGTACTTC
- | TRBD1 | TRBJ1-4 | TRBV27 | CASRRSRTGVEKLFF | TGTGCCAGCAGAAGAAGCCGGACAGGGGTTGAAAAACTGTTTTTT
- | - | TRBJ1-2 | TRBV24-1 | CATSDVGGRDGYTF | TGTGCCACCAGTGACGTAGGGGGAAGAGATGGCTACACCTTC
- | - | TRBJ1-5 | TRBV3-1/TRBV3-2 | CASSPSGGATQPQHF | TGTGCCAGCAGCCCCTCCGGGGGGGCAACGCAGCCCCAGCATTTT
once | - | TRBJ2-7 | TRBV19 | CASSPGSYEQYF | TGTGCCAGTAGTCCGGGGTCCTACGAGCAGTACTTC
- | TRBD2 | TRBJ2-7 | TRBV20-1 | CSASGSGGAYEQYF | TGCAGTGCTAGTGGGAGCGGGGGGGCCTACGAGCAGTACTTC
once | - | TRBJ2-6 | TRBV19 | CASMAISGANVLTF | TGTGCCAGTATGGCCATCTCTGGGGCCAACGTCCTGACTTTC
few | TRBD1 | TRBJ1-5 | TRBV24-1 | CATRRAPTGLSNQPQHF | TGTGCCACCAGGCGGGCCCCGACAGGGCTAAGCAATCAGCCCCAGCATTTT
- | TRBD1 | TRBJ2-3 | TRBV29-1 | CSVEPGQGADTQYF | TGCAGCGTCGAACCGGGACAGGGGGCAGATACGCAGTATTTT
- | TRBD1 | TRBJ2-5 | TRBV19 | CASSEWDRGQETQYF | TGTGCCAGTAGTGAATGGGACAGGGGCCAAGAGACCCAGTACTTC
- | TRBD1 | TRBJ1-2 | TRBV5-4 | CASSGTGYGYTF | TGTGCCAGCAGCGGGACAGGGTATGGCTACACCTTC
- | - | TRBJ2-1 | TRBV4-1 | CASSLHRDEQFF | TGCGCCAGCAGCCTACACCGGGATGAGCAGTTCTTC
- | TRBD1 | TRBJ2-2 | TRBV14 | CASSRPTGNAGGELFF | TGTGCCAGCAGCCGCCCGACAGGGAATGCGGGCGGGGAGCTGTTTTTT
- | - | TRBJ1-2 | TRBV5-6 | CASSIRDYGYTF | TGTGCCAGCAGCATTCGGGACTATGGCTACACCTTC
- | - | TRBJ2-1 | TRBV10-2 | CASSLLPGEQFF | TGCGCCAGCAGTCTTTTACCCGGTGAGCAGTTCTTC
- | - | TRBJ1-2 | TRBV3-1/TRBV3-2 | CASSQWAEYYGYTF | TGTGCCAGCAGCCAATGGGCAGAGTACTATGGCTACACCTTC